These 5 T cell receptor beta chains share one sample of origin, sequenced in a study of T cells in Graves' hyperthyroidism and ophthalmopathy. Regions amplified from RNA transcripts were the TCR beta CDR3 regions. First-round RT-PCR with HTBI primers amplified the TCR CDR3 region. A single record per CDR3 protein comes from TCRdb applying MiXCR to the multiplex PCR reads. The sample has a few hundred thousand distinct CDR3 sequences, 14% seen once. Sequencing was done on a sample of blood. The origin of the receptors is a woman in her 30s with Graves' ophthalmopathy.

This clonotype was recorded once. A much bigger clone sits one base away, suggesting this may be a read error. The rearrangement uses TRBV25-1 and TRBJ2-1; no firm D call. Between the trimmed V and J ends, which lost 5 bases and 2 bases, there was a span of 13 bases. Germline CDR1 reads MGHDK; CDR2 reads SYGVNS. The CDR3 length is 15 residues. CDR3 amino acids: CASSIKGPTYNEQFF. CDR3 coding DNA: TGTGCCAGCAGTATAAAGGGTCCAACCTACAATGAGCAGTTCTTC.

This clonotype appeared many times. The chain carries TRBV20-1 and TRBJ1-5; no clear D. The CDR3 totals 12 residues. The germline V gene has CDR1 DFQATT and CDR2 SNEGSKA (reference sequence). The V end lost 6 bases, the J end lost 7 bases, and 13 bases lay between the germline ends. The CDR3: CSASSPPQPQHF. The CDR3 nucleotides read TGCAGTGCCTCATCCCCCCCCCAGCCCCAGCATTTT.

This clonotype was picked up many times. The V and J genes are TRBV20-1 and TRBJ1-4; the D is unclear. Germline CDR1 is DFQATT and CDR2 is SNEGSKA (reference sequence). CDR3 length equals 13 residues. V lost 3 bases, J lost 8 bases, and 13 bases lay in between. CDR3 sequence reads: CSASMQADEKLFF. CDR3 sequence (DNA): TGCAGTGCTAGCATGCAGGCTGACGAAAAACTGTTTTTT.

This clonotype was observed a few times. A read error may be the cause here, since a much bigger clone is one base away. The chain recombines TRBV27 with TRBJ1-1, with D perhaps matching TRBD1 (6 bases). CDR1 and CDR2 from the germline V gene are MNHEY and SMNVEV (reference sequence). The germline V and J ends were trimmed by 5 bases and 6 bases, with 7 bases remaining between them. This CDR3 is built from 11 residues. Written as DNA, the CDR3 is TGTGCCAGCAGTCCAGGGGCTGAAGCTTTCTTT. Translated, it gives CASSPGAEAFF.

There are many counts of this clonotype. The rearrangement joins TRBV18 to TRBJ2-1; D gene ambiguous. Germline V gives CDR1 KGHSH, CDR2 LQKENI. Trimming pared 3 bases from V and 10 bases from J, leaving 7 bases between. The CDR3 runs 11 residues. The CDR3 protein is CASSPRREQFF. CDR3 sequence (DNA): TGTGCCAGCTCACCGAGGCGGGAGCAGTTCTTC.